This T cell receptor beta chain is drawn from a study of blood T cell repertoires in COVID-19. Study-level information: Whether acute or convalescent, the COVID-19 samples came from the United States, Italy and Spain.

In germline, CDR1 is MNHEY, CDR2 SVGAGI. The CDR3 has 15 residues. V lost 7 bases and J lost 0, with 15 bases in between. Profiled with immunoSEQ multiplex PCR; TCRdb holds only in-frame clones, not every one. The sample holds 120,000 to 150,000 clones, roughly 84% seen once. This TCR came from a human donor in a cohort sampled during active COVID-19. This sequence joins TRBV6-5 and TRBJ1-1; maybe TRBD1 (5 bases). Input material: peripheral blood. In DNA form, the CDR3 reads TGTGCCAGCATGCAGGGTTTCCGTATGAACACTGAAGCTTTCTTT. Protein product: CASMQGFRMNTEAFF.